A single sample is the source of the 22 T cell receptor beta chains below, sequenced in a study of blood T cells in healthy people across ages. Alongside a J-beta primer mix, a sample-barcoded 5' primer served in a second PCR lasting about 7 to 11 cycles. TCRdb reprocessed the 5' RACE reads with MiXCR, giving one entry per CDR3 protein. The sample has over 1.5 million distinct CDR3 sequences; 40% to 55% are singletons. Sequencing input: blood. The source of these receptors is a woman aged 40 to 55 in good health.

The chain carries TRBV12-3 or TRBV12-4 and TRBJ2-3, with D perhaps matching TRBD1 or TRBD2 (5 bases each). V was clipped by 4 bases and J by 10 bases, with 12 bases between them. The CDR3 covers 12 residues. This chain's CDR3 is CASSSGTWAQYF. In DNA form, the CDR3 reads TGTGCCAGCAGTTCAGGGACCTGGGCGCAGTATTTT.

This clonotype was observed a single time. The CDR3 sequence: CASRERGTQYF. The CDR3 DNA reads TGCGCCAGCAGGGAACGCGGTACGCAGTATTTT. This chain joins TRBV10-2 and TRBJ2-3; D remains ambiguous. Germline V gene lookup returns CDR1 WSHSY and CDR2 SAAADI. CDR3 length: 11 residues. V lost 6 bases and J lost 8, with 9 bases in between.

V usage is TRBV5-1 and J usage is TRBJ2-5, with 10 nucleotides matching TRBD1. V dropped 7 bases and J dropped 2; count of bases not matched to a gene: 5. The CDR3 has 14 amino acids. Germline loops: CDR1 SGHRS, CDR2 YFSETQ. The CDR3 DNA follows: TGCGCCAGCGCCAGGACAGGGGGGCAAGAGACCCAGTACTTC. Translated: CASARTGGQETQYF. The entire variable domain, with the rest obtained from reference TRBV5-1 and TRBJ2-5, is as follows: KAGVTQTPRYLIKTRGQQVTLSCSPISGHRSVSWYQQTPGQGLQFLFEYFSETQRNKGNFPGRFSGRQFSNSRSEMNVSTLELGDSALYLCASARTGGQETQYFGPGTRLLVL.

This clonotype was detected a few times. This chain links TRBV3-1 with TRBJ2-5; no firm D call. Looked up from germline, CDR1 is LGHDT and CDR2 is YNNKEL (reference sequence). Trimming pared 1 base from V and 4 bases from J, leaving 4 bases between. CDR3 length: 12 residues. CDR3 residues: CASSQVTETQYF. The DNA of the CDR3 is TGTGCCAGCAGCCAAGTAACAGAGACCCAGTACTTC.

This chain joins TRBV6-6 and TRBJ2-2; D remains unclear. The CDR3 is made up of 16 amino acids. The germline V and J ends were trimmed by 7 bases and 2 bases, with 17 bases remaining between them. CDR1 is MNHNY and CDR2 is SVGAGI in the germline V gene (reference sequence). CDR3 sequence reads: CASIHGTSPNTGELFF. CDR3 sequence (DNA): TGTGCCAGCATTCACGGTACATCCCCAAACACCGGGGAGCTGTTTTTT.

J is TRBJ1-4 and V is TRBV29-1; 12 nucleotides agree with TRBD1. Germline V gene data show CDR1 as SQVTM and CDR2 as ANQGSEA. The V and J ends lost 4 bases and 6 bases, in that order; junction bases with no gene match: 9. The CDR3 consists of 16 residues. The CDR3 nucleotides read TGCAGCGTTGCCGGGACAGGGGGCGCGTGGGATGAAAAACTGTTTTTT. Its translation is CSVAGTGGAWDEKLFF. The full variable domain, rest sourced from reference TRBV29-1 and TRBJ1-4, is SAVISQKPSRDICQRGTSLTIQCQVDSQVTMMFWYRQQPGQSLTLIATANQGSEATYESGFVIDKFPISRPNLTFSTLTVSNMSPEDSSIYLCSVAGTGGAWDEKLFFGSGTQLSVL.

The rearrangement uses TRBV7-2 and TRBJ2-7; 11 positions match TRBD1. The germline V gene encodes CDR1 SGHTA and CDR2 FQGNSA. The CDR3 is 15 residues long. Losses at the gene ends were 6 bases for V and 7 bases for J; bases not matched to a gene: 11. CDR3: CASRRTGGINNEQYF. DNA of the CDR3: TGTGCCAGCAGGAGGACAGGGGGCATAAACAATGAGCAGTACTTC.

This clonotype was seen more than once but under ten times. This chain connects TRBV5-6 to TRBJ2-7, with 7 bases lining up with TRBD2. This CDR3 comprises 16 residues. Trimming at V came to 4 bases and at J to 1 base, leaving 11 bases not matched to a gene. CDR1 is SGHDT, CDR2 YYEEEE, per germline. CDR3 residues: CASSRAPGLVSYEQYF. CDR3 sequence (DNA): TGTGCCAGCAGCCGCGCCCCAGGACTAGTTTCCTACGAGCAGTACTTC.

The chain combines TRBV25-1 with TRBJ2-4; D is undetermined. The CDR3 extends over 11 amino acids. Germline CDR1 MGHDK, CDR2 SYGVNS. Trimming stripped 5 bases from V and 13 bases from J, with 12 bases between. For the CDR3, the DNA is TGTGCCAGCAGTTCGGGCTTCACCCAGTACTTC. It yields the protein CASSSGFTQYF.

The chain couples TRBV20-1 to TRBJ1-2; tentative D call: TRBD1 (6 bases). The V gene's germline CDR1 is DFQATT and CDR2 SNEGSKA (reference sequence). The CDR3 has 11 amino acids. The V gene lost 6 bases and the J gene lost 9 bases, with 14 bases spanning the gap. The CDR3, as DNA: TGCAGTGCCAGGGGTCAATATAGCTACACCTTC. This encodes CSARGQYSYTF.

Concerning this clonotype itself: At one boundary the junction diverges from the germline segment, which might be a read error. This chain uses TRBV10-1 with TRBJ2-1; 7 positions match TRBD2. Germline V CDR1 and CDR2: WNHNN, SYGVQD (reference sequence). This CDR3 comprises 14 residues. CDR3 nucleotides: TGCGCCGGCAGTGAACTACGCGGGGGTTATGAGCAGTTCTTC. Amino acids: CAGSELRGGYEQFF.

The chain links TRBV10-3 to TRBJ1-1, with TRBD1 as a possible D gene (5 bases). Trimming cost V 8 bases and J 2 bases, with 15 bases left between them. Germline CDR1 and CDR2: ENHRY and SYGVKD. The CDR3 totals 14 residues. In DNA form, the CDR3 reads TGTGCCATCTTGGACAACCAATCAAACACTGAAGCTTTCTTT. This translates into CAILDNQSNTEAFF.

The chain uses TRBV4-1 and TRBJ2-7, with D tentatively TRBD2 (5 bases). V shed 1 base and J shed 4 bases, with 17 bases lying between them. This CDR3 region has 16 residues. Germline V gene data show CDR1 as MGHRA and CDR2 as YSYEKL. The CDR3 loop reads CASSQGSPEGAYEQYF. The CDR3 DNA reads TGCGCCAGCAGCCAAGGTTCCCCCGAGGGCGCGTACGAGCAGTACTTC.

This clonotype was seen only a few times. J is TRBJ2-1 and V is TRBV2, with 16 bases identical to TRBD2. The CDR3 has 18 residues. J was trimmed by 6 bases and V by 5 bases; bases with no gene match: 10. Germline loops: CDR1 SNHLY, CDR2 FYNNEI. This CDR3 reads CASSPPGLAGGRFNEQFF. In DNA, the CDR3 is TGTGCCAGCAGTCCACCGGGACTAGCGGGGGGGAGATTCAATGAGCAGTTCTTC.

V gene TRBV5-1 combines with J gene TRBJ2-5; tentative D call: TRBD2 (6 bases). The DNA end favors TRBJ2-7, so the J call may be wrong. The CDR3 extends over 17 amino acids. The germline V gene encodes CDR1 SGHRS and CDR2 YFSETQ. The chain's CDR3 is CASSTDTGGADRYEQYF. The CDR3 DNA follows: TGCGCCAGCAGCACGGACACCGGGGGAGCGGATCGTTACGAGCAGTACTTC.

Only one count was recorded for this clonotype. This chain uses TRBV28 with TRBJ1-6, with 7 bases aligning to TRBD1. The ends lost 10 bases at V and 5 bases at J; junction bases unmatched: 5. The CDR3 runs 13 residues. Per the germline V gene, CDR1 is MDHEN and CDR2 is SYDVKM. Written as DNA, the CDR3 is TGTGCCACAGGGGGGCCTAATAATTCACCCCTCCACTTT. It codes for CATGGPNNSPLHF.

This clonotype was found a few times. This chain connects TRBV2 to TRBJ2-5, with TRBD2 matching over 11 bases. The V and J ends lost 5 bases and 4 bases, in that order; junction bases with no gene match: 6. The V gene's germline CDR1 is SNHLY and CDR2 FYNNEI. The CDR3 sequence is 15 residues long. CDR3 protein: CASSLTSGGIETQYF. As DNA, the CDR3 is TGTGCCAGCAGTCTCACTAGCGGGGGTATAGAGACCCAGTACTTC.

Of note for this clonotype: This clone may be a read error of a much larger clone one base away. This sequence joins TRBV7-2 and TRBJ2-5, with D possibly TRBD1 on 6 matching bases. Judging by the DNA end, TRBJ2-7 fits better; the J call may be wrong. Germline CDR1 is SGHTA and CDR2 is FQGNSA. The CDR3 consists of 16 residues. The DNA of the CDR3 is TGTGCCAGCAGCTTAGCTCCCGGGACAAGTTCTTACGAGCAGTACTTC. Translated, it gives CASSLAPGTSSYEQYF.

This clonotype was counted a few times. In nucleotides, the CDR3 is TGCAGTGCTAGATCACAGGAGCAAGAGACCCAGTACTTC. It specifies CSARSQEQETQYF. This chain links TRBV20-1 with TRBJ2-5; D might be TRBD1 (5 bases). The ends were cut back, 2 bases at V and 2 bases at J, with 9 bases in the middle. The CDR3 sequence is 13 residues long. Looked up from germline, CDR1 is DFQATT and CDR2 is SNEGSKA (reference sequence).

The chain combines TRBV6-5 with TRBJ2-3, with D perhaps assigned TRBD1 or TRBD2 (5 bases each). Per the germline V gene, CDR1 is MNHEY and CDR2 is SVGAGI. Trimming removed 6 bases at V and 3 bases at J, with 13 bases between. The CDR3 has 14 amino acids. CDR3 in amino acids: CASRFSEGTDTQYF. The CDR3 DNA sequence: TGTGCCAGCAGATTTAGTGAGGGGACAGATACGCAGTATTTT.

This clonotype was found a few times. The chain couples TRBV28 to TRBJ2-3; 8 bases agree with TRBD2. Germline-derived CDR1 and CDR2 are MDHEN and SYDVKM. The CDR3 totals 17 residues. J was trimmed by 3 bases and V by 1 base; bases with no gene match: 9. The CDR3 nucleotides are TGTGCCAGCAGTTTATATCAGGGGACTAGGACTACAGATACGCAGTATTTT. Translated: CASSLYQGTRTTDTQYF.

The J gene is TRBJ2-3, the V gene TRBV9, with D unclear. From germline, CDR1 is SGDLS and CDR2 YYNGEE. V dropped 4 bases and J dropped 10 bases, with 13 bases sitting between them. The CDR3 has 12 amino acids. The DNA of the CDR3 is TGTGCCAGCAGCCCAGCTGATCGGGCGCAGTATTTT. This encodes CASSPADRAQYF.